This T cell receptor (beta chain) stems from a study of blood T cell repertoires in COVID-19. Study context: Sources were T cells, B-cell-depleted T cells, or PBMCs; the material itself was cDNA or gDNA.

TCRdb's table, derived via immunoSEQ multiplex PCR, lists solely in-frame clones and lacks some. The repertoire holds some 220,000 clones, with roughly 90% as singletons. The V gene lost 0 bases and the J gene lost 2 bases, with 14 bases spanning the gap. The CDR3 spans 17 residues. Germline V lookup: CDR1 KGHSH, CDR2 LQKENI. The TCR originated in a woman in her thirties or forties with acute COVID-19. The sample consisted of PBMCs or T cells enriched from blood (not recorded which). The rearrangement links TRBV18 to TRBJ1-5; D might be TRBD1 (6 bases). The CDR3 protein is CASSPPGGRMGNQPQHF. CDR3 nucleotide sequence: TGTGCCAGCTCACCACCGGGGGGGCGGATGGGCAATCAGCCCCAGCATTTT.